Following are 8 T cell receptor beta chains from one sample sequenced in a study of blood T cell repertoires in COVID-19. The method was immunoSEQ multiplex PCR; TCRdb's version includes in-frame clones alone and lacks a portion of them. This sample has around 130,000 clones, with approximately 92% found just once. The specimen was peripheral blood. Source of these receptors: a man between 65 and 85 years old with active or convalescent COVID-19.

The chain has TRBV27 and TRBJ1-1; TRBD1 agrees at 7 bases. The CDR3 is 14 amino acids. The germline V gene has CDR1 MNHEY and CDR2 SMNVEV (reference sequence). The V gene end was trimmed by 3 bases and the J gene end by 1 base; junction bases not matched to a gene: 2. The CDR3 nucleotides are TGTGCCAGCAGTTTGAAGGGGGCGAACACTGAAGCTTTCTTT. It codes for CASSLKGANTEAFF.

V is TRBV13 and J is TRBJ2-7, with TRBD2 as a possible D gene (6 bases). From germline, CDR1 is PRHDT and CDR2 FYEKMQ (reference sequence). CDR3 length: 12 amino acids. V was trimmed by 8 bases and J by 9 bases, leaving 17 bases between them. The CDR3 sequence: CASGDQAGLQYF. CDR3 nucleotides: TGTGCCAGCGGGGACCAAGCGGGCCTGCAGTACTTC.

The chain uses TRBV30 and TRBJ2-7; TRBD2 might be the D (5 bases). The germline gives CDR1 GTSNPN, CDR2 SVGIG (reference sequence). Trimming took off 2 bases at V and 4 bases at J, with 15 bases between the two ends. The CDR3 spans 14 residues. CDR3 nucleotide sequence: TGTGCCTGGAGTATAAGCGGCGGACCATACGAGCAGTACTTC. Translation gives CAWSISGGPYEQYF.

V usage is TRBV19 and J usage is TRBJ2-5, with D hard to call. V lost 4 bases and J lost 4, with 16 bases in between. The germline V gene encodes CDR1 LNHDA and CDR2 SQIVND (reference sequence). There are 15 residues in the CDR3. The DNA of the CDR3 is TGTGCCAGTAGTACACCCAACGTGGCACGAGAGACCCAGTACTTC. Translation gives CASSTPNVARETQYF. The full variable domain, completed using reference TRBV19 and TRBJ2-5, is DGGITQSPKYLFRKEGQNVTLSCEQNLNHDAMYWYRQDPGQGLRLIYYSQIVNDFQKGDIAEGYSVSREKKESFPLTVTSAQKNPTAFYLCASSTPNVARETQYFGPGTRLLVL.

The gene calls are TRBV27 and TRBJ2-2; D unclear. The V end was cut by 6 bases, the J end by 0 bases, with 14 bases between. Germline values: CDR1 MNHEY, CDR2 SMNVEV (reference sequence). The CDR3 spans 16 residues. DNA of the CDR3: TGTGCCAGCAGGCAACACCCCTTGGCGAACACCGGGGAGCTGTTTTTT. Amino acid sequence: CASRQHPLANTGELFF.

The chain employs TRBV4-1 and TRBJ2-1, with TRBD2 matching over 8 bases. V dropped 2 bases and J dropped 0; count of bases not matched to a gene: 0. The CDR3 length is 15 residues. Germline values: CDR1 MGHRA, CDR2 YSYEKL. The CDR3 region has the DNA TGCGCCAGCAGCCAAAGCGGGGGCTCCTACAATGAGCAGTTCTTC. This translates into CASSQSGGSYNEQFF.

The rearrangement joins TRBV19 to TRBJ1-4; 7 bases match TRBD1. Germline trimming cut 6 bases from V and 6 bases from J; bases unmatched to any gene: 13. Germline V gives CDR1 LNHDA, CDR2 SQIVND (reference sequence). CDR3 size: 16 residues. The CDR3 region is CASSRSSDRDYEKLFF. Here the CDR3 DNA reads TGTGCCAGTAGCCGATCGAGCGACAGGGATTATGAAAAACTGTTTTTT.

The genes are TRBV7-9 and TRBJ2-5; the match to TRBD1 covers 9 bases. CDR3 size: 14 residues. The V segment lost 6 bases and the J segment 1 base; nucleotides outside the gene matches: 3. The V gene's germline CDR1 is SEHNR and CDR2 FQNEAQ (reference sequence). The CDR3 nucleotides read TGTGCCAGCAGGTCGACAGGGGGCCAAGAGACCCAGTACTTC. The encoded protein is CASRSTGGQETQYF.